The present T cell receptor beta chain was sequenced within a study of blood T cell repertoires in COVID-19. Assay: immunoSEQ multiplex PCR; the TCRdb copy retains only in-frame clones and omits some. The table shows about 140,000 clones, with 75% to 80% occurring only once. This CDR3 region has 15 residues. Looked up from germline, CDR1 is KGHSH and CDR2 is LQKENI. V trimming: 3 bases; J trimming: 2 bases; junction bases outside the gene matches: 4. This receptor was obtained from a woman aged 45 to 65 who had recovered from COVID-19. V usage is TRBV18 and J usage is TRBJ1-3; 7 nucleotides agree with TRBD1. The sample consisted of PBMCs or T cells enriched from blood (not recorded which). DNA of the CDR3: TGTGCCAGCTCACCGACGGGACAGACTGGAAACACCATATATTTT. Translation gives CASSPTGQTGNTIYF.